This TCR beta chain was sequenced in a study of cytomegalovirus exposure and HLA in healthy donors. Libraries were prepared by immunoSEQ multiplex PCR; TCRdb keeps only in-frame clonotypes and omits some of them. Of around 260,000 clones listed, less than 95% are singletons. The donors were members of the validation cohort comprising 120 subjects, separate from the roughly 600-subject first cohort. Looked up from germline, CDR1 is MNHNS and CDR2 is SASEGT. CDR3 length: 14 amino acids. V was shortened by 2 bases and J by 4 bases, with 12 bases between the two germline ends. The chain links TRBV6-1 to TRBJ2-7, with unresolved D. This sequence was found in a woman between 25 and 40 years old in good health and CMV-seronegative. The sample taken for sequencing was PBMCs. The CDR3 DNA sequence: TGTGCCAGCAGTGAAATTGTAGGGCTTTACGAGCAGTACTTC. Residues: CASSEIVGLYEQYF.